This TCR beta chain derives from a study of blood T cell repertoires in COVID-19. The wider study: Donors in the United States, Italy and Spain gave samples during acute or convalescent COVID-19. The cDNA or gDNA used as material had been derived from T cells, B-cell-depleted T cells, or PBMCs.

V was trimmed by 1 base and J by 7 bases, leaving 20 bases between them. There are 16 residues in the CDR3. CDR1 and CDR2 (germline): MGHDK, SYGVNS. Under the authors' procedure: How many nucleated cells were present was estimated from reference gene primer amplification. Here immunoSEQ multiplex PCR was the method, and the copy in TCRdb shows in-frame clones only, minus some. The D gene and trimming were derived from the DNA, and the V and J assignments and clone size from that table. The table lists hundreds of thousands of clones, about 89% of them singletons, with about 1.6% in the top ten. The chain combines TRBV25-1 with TRBJ2-7; TRBD2 is a possible D gene (6 bases). Sequencing was carried out using peripheral blood. This clonotype was obtained from a woman in her forties who had recovered from COVID-19. CDR3 in DNA: TGTGCCAGCAGTGAATTGGTCGGGCGCCCCCGGGGGGAGCAGTACTTC. Translating it yields CASSELVGRPRGEQYF.